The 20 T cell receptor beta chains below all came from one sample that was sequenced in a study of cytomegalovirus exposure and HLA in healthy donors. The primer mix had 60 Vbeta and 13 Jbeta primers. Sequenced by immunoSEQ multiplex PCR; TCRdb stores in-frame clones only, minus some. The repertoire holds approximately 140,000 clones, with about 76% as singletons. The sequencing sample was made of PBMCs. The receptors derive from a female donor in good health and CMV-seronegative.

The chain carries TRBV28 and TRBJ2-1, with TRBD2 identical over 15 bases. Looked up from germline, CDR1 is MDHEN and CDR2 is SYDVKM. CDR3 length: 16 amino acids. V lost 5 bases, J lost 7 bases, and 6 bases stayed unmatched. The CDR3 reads CASSIWTSGRDNEQFF. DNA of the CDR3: TGTGCCAGCAGTATCTGGACTAGCGGGAGGGATAATGAGCAGTTCTTC.

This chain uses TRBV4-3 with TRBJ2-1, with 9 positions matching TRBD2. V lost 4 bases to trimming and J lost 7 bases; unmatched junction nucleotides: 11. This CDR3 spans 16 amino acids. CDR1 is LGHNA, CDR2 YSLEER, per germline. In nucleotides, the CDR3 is TGCGCCAGCAGCCCCGGGGCGGGAGGGCCCGGGAATGAGCAGTTCTTC. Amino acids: CASSPGAGGPGNEQFF.

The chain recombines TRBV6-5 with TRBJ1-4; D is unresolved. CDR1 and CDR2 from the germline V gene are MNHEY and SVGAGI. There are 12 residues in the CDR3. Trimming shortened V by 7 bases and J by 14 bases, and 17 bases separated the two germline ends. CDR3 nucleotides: TGTGCCAGCACCCCTGGGAGTGGACTTCTGTTTTTT. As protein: CASTPGSGLLFF.

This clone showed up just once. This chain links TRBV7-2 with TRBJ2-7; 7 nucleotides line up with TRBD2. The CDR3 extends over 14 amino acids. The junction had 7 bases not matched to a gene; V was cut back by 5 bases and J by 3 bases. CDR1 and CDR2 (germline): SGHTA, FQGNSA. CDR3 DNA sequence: TGTGCCAGCAGCCTCTCCCGGACTAGCTACGAGCAGTACTTC. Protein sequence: CASSLSRTSYEQYF.

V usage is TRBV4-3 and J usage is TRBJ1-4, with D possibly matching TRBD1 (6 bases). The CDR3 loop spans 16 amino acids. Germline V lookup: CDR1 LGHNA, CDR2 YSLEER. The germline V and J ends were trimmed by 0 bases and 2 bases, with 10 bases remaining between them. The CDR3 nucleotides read TGCGCCAGCAGCCAAGAGGGGGGGGGCACTAATGAAAAACTGTTTTTT. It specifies CASSQEGGGTNEKLFF.

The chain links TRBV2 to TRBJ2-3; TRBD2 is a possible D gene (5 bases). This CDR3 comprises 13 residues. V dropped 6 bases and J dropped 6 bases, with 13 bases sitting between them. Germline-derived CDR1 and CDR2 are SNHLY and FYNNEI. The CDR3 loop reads CASRVTRGDTQYF. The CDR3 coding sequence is TGTGCCAGCAGAGTTACTAGAGGGGATACGCAGTATTTT.

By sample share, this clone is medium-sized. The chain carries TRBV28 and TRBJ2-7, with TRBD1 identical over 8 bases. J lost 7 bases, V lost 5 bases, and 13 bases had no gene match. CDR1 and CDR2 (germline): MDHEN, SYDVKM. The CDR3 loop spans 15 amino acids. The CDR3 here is CASSGQGTLRGEQYF. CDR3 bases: TGTGCCAGCAGTGGACAGGGAACTCTCCGAGGAGAGCAGTACTTC. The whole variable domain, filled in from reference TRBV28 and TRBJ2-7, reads DVKVTQSSRYLVKRTGEKVFLECVQDMDHENMFWYRQDPGLGLRLIYFSYDVKMKEKGDIPEGYSVSREKKERFSLILESASTNQTSMYLCASSGQGTLRGEQYFGPGTRLTVT.

CDR3: CASSWTPDRAQFF. CDR3 DNA sequence: TGTGCCAGCAGTTGGACCCCCGACAGGGCCCAGTTCTTC. The chain is built from TRBV27 and TRBJ2-1; TRBD1 matches at 7 bases. J lost 13 bases, V lost 4 bases, and 10 bases had no gene match. Germline CDR1 and CDR2: MNHEY and SMNVEV (reference sequence). The CDR3 totals 13 residues.

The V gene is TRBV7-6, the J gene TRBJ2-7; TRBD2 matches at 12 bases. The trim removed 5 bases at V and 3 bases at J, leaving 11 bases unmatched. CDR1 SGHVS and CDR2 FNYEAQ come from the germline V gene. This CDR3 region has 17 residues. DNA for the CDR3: TGTGCCAGCAGCCCCCAGGCGACTAGCGGGAGATTCTACGAGCAGTACTTC. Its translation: CASSPQATSGRFYEQYF.

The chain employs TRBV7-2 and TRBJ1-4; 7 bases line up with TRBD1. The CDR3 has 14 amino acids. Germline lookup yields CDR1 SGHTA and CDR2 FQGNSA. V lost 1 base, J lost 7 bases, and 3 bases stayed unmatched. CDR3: CASSLEKGAEKLFF. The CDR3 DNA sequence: TGTGCCAGCAGCTTAGAAAAGGGGGCTGAAAAACTGTTTTTT. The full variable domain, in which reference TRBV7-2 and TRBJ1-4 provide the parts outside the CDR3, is GAGVSQSPSNKVTEKGKDVELRCDPISGHTALYWYRQSLGQGLEFLIYFQGNSAPDKSGLPSDRFSAERTGGSVSTLTIQRTQQEDSAVYLCASSLEKGAEKLFFGSGTQLSVL.

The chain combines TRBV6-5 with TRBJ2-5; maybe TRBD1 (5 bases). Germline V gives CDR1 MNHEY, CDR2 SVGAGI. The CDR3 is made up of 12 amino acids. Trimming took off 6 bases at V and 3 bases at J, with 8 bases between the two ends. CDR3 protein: CASREGEETQYF. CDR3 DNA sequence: TGTGCCAGCAGGGAAGGGGAAGAGACCCAGTACTTC.

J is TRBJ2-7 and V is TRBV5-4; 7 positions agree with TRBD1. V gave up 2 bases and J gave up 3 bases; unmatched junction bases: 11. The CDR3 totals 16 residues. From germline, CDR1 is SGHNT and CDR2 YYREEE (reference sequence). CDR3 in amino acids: CASSFHDRAKSYEQYF. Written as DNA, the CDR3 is TGTGCCAGCAGCTTCCACGACAGGGCGAAGAGCTACGAGCAGTACTTC.

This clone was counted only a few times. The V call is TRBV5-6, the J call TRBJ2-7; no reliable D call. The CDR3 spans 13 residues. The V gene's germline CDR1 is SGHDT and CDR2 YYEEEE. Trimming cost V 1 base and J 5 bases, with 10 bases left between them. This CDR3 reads CASSLTDSDEQYF. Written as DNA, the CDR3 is TGTGCCAGCAGCTTGACCGATAGTGACGAGCAGTACTTC. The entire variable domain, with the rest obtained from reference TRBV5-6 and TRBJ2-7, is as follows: DAGVTQSPTHLIKTRGQQVTLRCSPKSGHDTVSWYQQALGQGPQFIFQYYEEEERQRGNFPDRFSGHQFPNYSSELNVNALLLGDSALYLCASSLTDSDEQYFGPGTRLTVT.

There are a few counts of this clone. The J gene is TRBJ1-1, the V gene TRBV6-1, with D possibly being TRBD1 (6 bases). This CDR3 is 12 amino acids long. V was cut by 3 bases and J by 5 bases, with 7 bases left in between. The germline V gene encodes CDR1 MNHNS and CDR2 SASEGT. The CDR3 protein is CASSDQGTEAFF. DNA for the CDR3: TGTGCCAGCAGTGATCAGGGGACTGAAGCTTTCTTT.

DNA of the CDR3: TGTGCCAGCAGCTTGGAACTCCCCAGGGGGCGGGGCAATGAGCAGTTCTTC. Amino acid sequence: CASSLELPRGRGNEQFF. The chain combines TRBV5-4 with TRBJ2-1; 8 bases fit TRBD1. The germline gives CDR1 SGHNT, CDR2 YYREEE (reference sequence). There are 17 residues in the CDR3. V lost 0 bases and J lost 6; bases outside the gene matches: 11.

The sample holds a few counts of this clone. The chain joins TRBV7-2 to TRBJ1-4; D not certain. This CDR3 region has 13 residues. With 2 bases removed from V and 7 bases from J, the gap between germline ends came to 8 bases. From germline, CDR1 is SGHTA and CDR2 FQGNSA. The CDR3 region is CASSLPGGEKLFF. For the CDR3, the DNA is TGTGCCAGCAGCTTACCGGGAGGTGAAAAACTGTTTTTT.

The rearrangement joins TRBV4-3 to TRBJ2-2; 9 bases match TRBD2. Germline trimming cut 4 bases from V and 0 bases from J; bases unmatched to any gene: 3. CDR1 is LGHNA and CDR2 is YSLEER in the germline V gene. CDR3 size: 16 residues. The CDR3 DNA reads TGCGCCAGCAGCCTTCGACTAGCGGCGAACACCGGGGAGCTGTTTTTT. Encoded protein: CASSLRLAANTGELFF.

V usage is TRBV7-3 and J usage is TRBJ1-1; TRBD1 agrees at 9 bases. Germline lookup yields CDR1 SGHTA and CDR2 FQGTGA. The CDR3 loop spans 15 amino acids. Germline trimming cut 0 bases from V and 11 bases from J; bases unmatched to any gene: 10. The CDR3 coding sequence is TGTGCCAGCAGCTTAACCCCGCCCGGGACAGGGACGGCTTTCTTT. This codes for CASSLTPPGTGTAFF.

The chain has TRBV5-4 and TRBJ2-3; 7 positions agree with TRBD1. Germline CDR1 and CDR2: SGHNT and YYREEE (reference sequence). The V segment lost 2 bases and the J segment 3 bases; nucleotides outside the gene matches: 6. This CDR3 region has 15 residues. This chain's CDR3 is CASSLTIQGTDTQYF. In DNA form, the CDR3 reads TGTGCCAGCAGCTTAACAATACAGGGGACAGATACGCAGTATTTT.

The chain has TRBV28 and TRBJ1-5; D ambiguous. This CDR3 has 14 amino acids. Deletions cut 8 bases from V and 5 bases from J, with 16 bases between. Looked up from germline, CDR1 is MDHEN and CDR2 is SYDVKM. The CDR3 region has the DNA TGTGCCAGCTCTCGGTCTATTCGGGATCAGCCCCAGCATTTT. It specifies CASSRSIRDQPQHF.